The rows below give T cell receptor beta chains drawn from one sample of a study of naive and memory T cell subsets. TCRdb reprocessed the UMI-ligation and nested PCR reads via MiXCR and lists one record per CDR3 protein. The repertoire holds 120,000 to 150,000 distinct CDR3 sequences, with 22% as singletons. The sequenced sample consisted of naive CD4+ T cells from blood. These TCRs come from a human donor in good health. Each CDR3 is given with its conserved first and last residue. The D gene is left open where the match is weak. A row's size may be missing; if present it is once, few, many or a size class.

CDR3 length,V gene,D gene,J gene,clone size,CDR3 DNA,CDR3 protein
14,TRBV20-1,NA,TRBJ2-7,NA,TGCAGTGCTAGTTACCGGGGTAGGGCCTACGAGCAGTACTTC,CSASYRGRAYEQYF
13,TRBV6-5,NA,TRBJ2-7,NA,TGTGCCAGCAGTGGGCCGGGATCCTACGAGCAGTACTTC,CASSGPGSYEQYF
11,TRBV12-3/TRBV12-4,NA,TRBJ1-2,NA,TGTGCCAGCAGTTCTCACACGGACTACACCTTC,CASSSHTDYTF
13,TRBV5-1,NA,TRBJ2-1,NA,TGCGCCAGCAGCGGGCTGTTCTACAATGAGCAGTTCTTC,CASSGLFYNEQFF
14,TRBV4-2,NA,TRBJ2-7,NA,TGTGCCAGCAGCCAAACCAGTAGAGCCTACGAGCAGTACTTC,CASSQTSRAYEQYF
13,TRBV11-3,NA,TRBJ2-1,NA,TGTGCCAGCAGCTCTACACCGAATTCCGAGCAGTTCTTC,CASSSTPNSEQFF
16,TRBV5-5,TRBD2,TRBJ2-1,few,TGTGCCAGCAGCTTCGGGGGGCTAGCGGGAGGCAATGAGCAGTTCTTC,CASSFGGLAGGNEQFF
15,TRBV7-6,TRBD2,TRBJ2-7,few,TGTGCCAGCAGCTCTACCCGGGGGGGAACGGGAGAGCAGTACTTC,CASSSTRGGTGEQYF
16,TRBV28,TRBD2,TRBJ2-7,few,TGTGCCAGCCCTCCCCCTGTGGGGGAGGGTACCAACGAGCAGTACTTC,CASPPPVGEGTNEQYF
16,TRBV28,TRBD2,TRBJ2-3,few,TGTGCCAGCAGTTTCGGGGTGCGGGGGAGCACAGATACGCAGTATTTT,CASSFGVRGSTDTQYF
11,TRBV25-1,NA,TRBJ1-1,NA,TGTGCCAGCACAGGGTTTGCTGAAGCTTTCTTT,CASTGFAEAFF
15,TRBV6-5,NA,TRBJ1-2,few,TGTGCCAGCAGTTACTCGTGGGAGACTAACTATGGCTACACCTTC,CASSYSWETNYGYTF
17,TRBV15,TRBD2,TRBJ2-3,NA,TGTGCCACCAGCAGGCGGGGACTAGCGGGAGGGCCAGATACGCAGTATTTT,CATSRRGLAGGPDTQYF
14,TRBV7-3,NA,TRBJ2-1,few,TGTGCCAGCAGCTTAACGGAGGGGGACAATGAGCAGTTCTTC,CASSLTEGDNEQFF
16,TRBV7-9,TRBD1,TRBJ2-5,NA,TGTGCCAGCAGCTTCTCCCGGGACAGGGTAGGCGAGACCCAGTACTTC,CASSFSRDRVGETQYF
14,TRBV7-2,TRBD1,TRBJ2-6,many,TGTGCCAGCATGCCCGGGACAGTGATTAACGTCCTGACTTTC,CASMPGTVINVLTF
14,TRBV6-5,NA,TRBJ2-2,NA,TGTGCCAGCAGTTACTTTGGAGGGTCCGGGGAGCTGTTTTTT,CASSYFGGSGELFF
15,TRBV28,NA,TRBJ1-5,NA,TGTGCCAGCCAGGCCGGGGGGGTGGGGCAACAGCCCCAGCATTTT,CASQAGGVGQQPQHF
16,TRBV11-3,NA,TRBJ2-3,few,TGTGCCAGCAGCTTAGGGGCGCGGGAATCAACAGATACGCAGTATTTT,CASSLGARESTDTQYF